What follows are 11 T cell receptor beta chains derived from one specimen sequenced in a study of CD8 T cells in ankylosing spondylitis (dated by TCRdb to 2016 to 2017). Library generation was performed with 5' RACE. This sample was sequenced with an Illumina HiSeq 2500. TCRdb reran the public reads through fastp at Q25 and MiXCR, keeping productive beta chains. Records with the same CDR3 protein are collapsed into one entry carrying the most frequent genes and DNA. This sample comprises about 240,000 distinct CDR3 sequences, 20% to 30% of them detected only once. The ten most abundant clones make up around 0.58% of the sample. Source material: blood, either unsorted or a sorted T cell fraction (not recorded which). All receptors derive from a male donor with ankylosing spondylitis or in good health (not recorded which).

In this sample, this clonotype turned up a few times. The chain employs TRBV20-1 and TRBJ2-3; D gene ambiguous. The CDR3 is 13 amino acids. Deletions cut 3 bases from V and 2 bases from J, with 9 bases between. Germline loops: CDR1 DFQATT, CDR2 SNEGSKA (reference sequence). The CDR3: CSASPPPTDTQYF. The CDR3 DNA reads TGCAGTGCTAGTCCCCCGCCCACAGATACGCAGTATTTT.

This clonotype was recorded a few times. The chain joins TRBV6-1 to TRBJ1-1; D gene ambiguous. Germline assignment: CDR1 MNHNS and CDR2 SASEGT. The CDR3 extends over 12 amino acids. V was cut by 6 bases and J by 3 bases, with 8 bases left in between. CDR3 nucleotides: TGTGCCAGCAGCCCCAGGTACACTGAAGCTTTCTTT. Its translation: CASSPRYTEAFF.

V usage is TRBV10-3 and J usage is TRBJ2-7, with TRBD1 as a possible D gene (6 bases). V dropped 0 bases and J dropped 6 bases, with 12 bases sitting between them. This CDR3 contains 14 residues. Germline CDR1 is ENHRY and CDR2 is SYGVKD. DNA for the CDR3: TGTGCCATCAGTGAGTCAGTCACAGGGAGCGAGCAGTACTTC. Translating it yields CAISESVTGSEQYF.

The chain employs TRBV6-1 and TRBJ1-5; the match to TRBD1 covers 9 bases. This CDR3 is 14 amino acids long. The germline V gene encodes CDR1 MNHNS and CDR2 SASEGT. The V and J ends lost 4 bases and 7 bases, in that order; junction bases with no gene match: 5. For the CDR3, the DNA is TGTGCCAGCAGTGGCCGGACAGGGGACCAGCCCCAGCATTTT. Encoded protein: CASSGRTGDQPQHF.

The CDR3 here is CASSLVGSSGYNEQFF. The CDR3 nucleotides read TGTGCCAGCAGCTTAGTAGGGTCTAGCGGTTACAATGAGCAGTTCTTC. This chain joins TRBV7-2 and TRBJ2-1, with TRBD2 matching 7 bases. CDR1 and CDR2 (germline): SGHTA, FQGNSA. The CDR3 has 16 amino acids. V trimming: 1 base; J trimming: 4 bases; junction bases outside the gene matches: 7.

This clonotype has a handful of counts. V and J are TRBV5-1 and TRBJ2-7; perhaps TRBD1 as D (6 bases). V was shortened by 0 bases and J by 2 bases, with 9 bases between the two germline ends. This CDR3 is built from 14 residues. Germline V lookup: CDR1 SGHRS, CDR2 YFSETQ. CDR3 nucleotides: TGCGCCAGCAGCTTGGGGACAGTGGCCTACGAGCAGTACTTC. Protein: CASSLGTVAYEQYF. Looking up the rest from reference TRBV5-1 and TRBJ2-7 gives the full variable domain: KAGVTQTPRYLIKTRGQQVTLSCSPISGHRSVSWYQQTPGQGLQFLFEYFSETQRNKGNFPGRFSGRQFSNSRSEMNVSTLELGDSALYLCASSLGTVAYEQYFGPGTRLTVT.

This clonotype was detected ten times or more. The chain is built from TRBV20-1 and TRBJ1-1, with D unresolved. The CDR3 loop spans 13 amino acids. Looked up from germline, CDR1 is DFQATT and CDR2 is SNEGSKA (reference sequence). V lost 1 base and J 8 bases, leaving 14 bases between the germline ends. The CDR3 loop reads CSARAPTGAEAFF. Written as DNA, the CDR3 is TGCAGTGCTAGAGCACCTACCGGCGCCGAAGCTTTCTTT.

At least ten counts were recorded for this clonotype. V usage is TRBV29-1 and J usage is TRBJ1-1, with 7 nucleotides matching TRBD1. This CDR3 comprises 9 residues. The trim removed 7 bases at V and 8 bases at J, leaving 1 base unmatched. The germline CDR1 and CDR2 sequences are SQVTM and ANQGSEA. The DNA of the CDR3 is TGCAGCGCGGGACAGGAAGCTTTCTTT. Amino acids: CSAGQEAFF. The full variable domain, completed using reference TRBV29-1 and TRBJ1-1, is SAVISQKPSRDICQRGTSLTIQCQVDSQVTMMFWYRQQPGQSLTLIATANQGSEATYESGFVIDKFPISRPNLTFSTLTVSNMSPEDSSIYLCSAGQEAFFGQGTRLTVV.

The chain employs TRBV20-1 and TRBJ2-1; TRBD2 might be the D (6 bases). Between the trimmed V and J ends, which lost 0 bases and 3 bases, there was a span of 15 bases. The CDR3 sequence is 16 residues long. Germline V gives CDR1 DFQATT, CDR2 SNEGSKA (reference sequence). The CDR3 spells CSARELAGEVYNEQFF. The CDR3 DNA reads as TGCAGTGCTAGAGAACTAGCCGGGGAGGTCTACAATGAGCAGTTCTTC.

The rearrangement links TRBV7-2 to TRBJ1-1; tentatively, D is TRBD1 (5 bases). The germline CDR1 and CDR2 sequences are SGHTA and FQGNSA. The CDR3 totals 14 residues. Trimming stripped 4 bases from V and 4 bases from J, with 13 bases between. The CDR3 region is CASSWGGVVTEAFF. The CDR3 DNA sequence: TGTGCCAGCAGCTGGGGCGGGGTTGTCACTGAAGCTTTCTTT.

The rearrangement joins TRBV6-2 or TRBV6-3 to TRBJ2-2; D gene uncertain. CDR3 length equals 11 residues. V lost 5 bases, J lost 9 bases, and 7 bases lay in between. Germline CDR1 is MNHEY and CDR2 is SVGEGT. CDR3: CASSQAWELFF. The DNA of the CDR3 is TGTGCCAGCAGTCAGGCGTGGGAGCTGTTTTTT.